The 16 T cell receptor beta chains in this list originate from one sample, sequenced in a study of blood T cell repertoires in COVID-19. The assay was immunoSEQ multiplex PCR, and TCRdb's table has in-frame clones only and misses some. The data contain around 330,000 clones, over 75% of them singletons. The specimen was PBMCs or T cells enriched from blood (not recorded which). The origin of the receptors is a middle-aged woman who had recovered from COVID-19.

V usage is TRBV9 and J usage is TRBJ2-1, with D possibly TRBD2 on 6 matching bases. Trimming left V 3 bases short and J 12 bases short, with 19 bases between. CDR3 length: 14 residues. Germline V gene sequence: CDR1 SGDLS, CDR2 YYNGEE. The CDR3 spells CASSETGLPARQFF. In DNA, the CDR3 is TGTGCCAGCAGCGAAACGGGACTCCCTGCACGGCAGTTCTTC.

This chain links TRBV11-3 with TRBJ2-1; 7 bases match TRBD2. V trimming: 1 base; J trimming: 8 bases; junction bases outside the gene matches: 8. This CDR3 is built from 15 residues. CDR1 SGHNT and CDR2 YENEEA come from the germline V gene. CDR3 in amino acids: CASSLGGGLRHEQFF. The CDR3 DNA reads TGTGCCAGCAGCTTAGGCGGGGGATTAAGACATGAGCAGTTCTTC.

This chain links TRBV19 with TRBJ2-7; weak D call: TRBD2 (5 bases). This CDR3 has 15 residues. Germline lookup yields CDR1 LNHDA and CDR2 SQIVND (reference sequence). V lost 1 base to trimming and J lost 2 bases, with 12 bases between them. This chain's CDR3 is CASSIVGGLTYEQYF. The CDR3 DNA reads as TGTGCCAGTAGTATAGTTGGAGGACTTACCTACGAGCAGTACTTC.

The chain joins TRBV7-2 to TRBJ2-1; TRBD2 matches 11 bases. V trimming: 3 bases; J trimming: 9 bases; junction bases outside the gene matches: 7. The CDR3 has 15 amino acids. CDR1 and CDR2 (germline): SGHTA, FQGNSA. The CDR3 reads CASSFMTSGEGEQFF. CDR3 DNA sequence: TGTGCCAGCAGCTTTATGACTAGCGGGGAGGGTGAGCAGTTCTTC.

This rearrangement joins TRBV3-1 (or the pseudogene TRBV3-2) to TRBJ1-4, with 7 bases aligning to TRBD1. The germline V gene has CDR1 LGHDT and CDR2 YNNKEL (reference sequence). The CDR3 consists of 14 residues. V dropped 3 bases and J dropped 5; count of bases not matched to a gene: 3. The CDR3, as DNA: TGTGCCAGCAGCCAGGGACAGAGGAATGAAAAACTGTTTTTT. This encodes CASSQGQRNEKLFF.

The CDR3: CASSHWGGGFQETQYF. The CDR3 DNA reads as TGTGCCAGCAGCCACTGGGGCGGGGGGTTCCAAGAGACCCAGTACTTC. The chain recombines TRBV3-1 (or the pseudogene TRBV3-2) with TRBJ2-5; 8 bases match TRBD2. CDR3 size: 16 residues. The V gene end was trimmed by 3 bases and the J gene end by 1 base; junction bases not matched to a gene: 7. In germline, CDR1 is LGHDT, CDR2 YNNKEL (reference sequence).

The chain recombines TRBV28 with TRBJ2-7; 9 bases line up with TRBD2. Germline V gene sequence: CDR1 MDHEN, CDR2 SYDVKM. The CDR3 totals 14 residues. The V and J ends lost 2 bases and 7 bases, in that order; junction bases with no gene match: 6. The DNA of the CDR3 is TGTGCCAGCAGTTTAGTAGCGGGAGCTCGGGAGCAGTACTTC. This gives the protein CASSLVAGAREQYF.

This sequence joins TRBV5-5 and TRBJ1-5; D not certain. V was clipped by 2 bases and J by 2 bases, with 8 bases between them. CDR3 length equals 14 residues. Germline CDR1 is SGHKS and CDR2 is YYEKEE (reference sequence). The CDR3 bases are TGTGCCAGCAGCTTTTGGCAGGGCAATCAGCCCCAGCATTTT. Its translation is CASSFWQGNQPQHF. Filled out from reference TRBV5-5 and TRBJ1-5, the complete variable domain reads DAGVTQSPTHLIKTRGQQVTLRCSPISGHKSVSWYQQVLGQGPQFIFQYYEKEERGRGNFPDRFSARQFPNYSSELNVNALLLGDSALYLCASSFWQGNQPQHFGDGTRLSIL.

This chain connects TRBV3-1 (or the pseudogene TRBV3-2) to TRBJ1-5, with D unclear. The germline CDR1 and CDR2 sequences are LGHDT and YNNKEL (reference sequence). V was trimmed by 5 bases and J by 0 bases, leaving 8 bases between them. This CDR3 has 14 residues. CDR3 residues: CASSGQLSNQPQHF. CDR3 in DNA: TGTGCCAGCAGCGGGCAGCTTAGCAATCAGCCCCAGCATTTT.

The chain combines TRBV28 with TRBJ1-3, with D perhaps TRBD1 (5 bases). This CDR3 spans 15 amino acids. V lost 4 bases and J 4 bases, leaving 14 bases between the germline ends. CDR1 and CDR2 from the germline V gene are MDHEN and SYDVKM. This CDR3 is CASSSIDSNGNTIYF. The CDR3, as DNA: TGTGCCAGCAGTTCGATTGACAGTAACGGAAACACCATATATTTT.

The CDR3 sequence: CASSVTSVSGNTIYF. The DNA of the CDR3 is TGTGCCAGCAGCGTAACGAGTGTCTCTGGAAACACCATATATTTT. The rearrangement uses TRBV9 and TRBJ1-3; D uncertain. V dropped 1 base and J dropped 0 bases, with 8 bases sitting between them. CDR3 length equals 15 residues. The germline V gene has CDR1 SGDLS and CDR2 YYNGEE.

The gene calls are TRBV10-3 and TRBJ2-2; D may be TRBD1 (6 bases). The CDR3 covers 16 residues. Germline V CDR1 and CDR2: ENHRY, SYGVKD. Trimming left V 2 bases short and J 2 bases short, with 12 bases between. The chain's CDR3 is CAISEHADSNTGELFF. The CDR3 DNA is TGTGCCATCAGTGAGCATGCGGACAGTAACACCGGGGAGCTGTTTTTT.

This clone has just a few counts. V is TRBV18 and J is TRBJ1-1, with TRBD1 identical over 12 bases. J was trimmed by 5 bases and V by 0 bases; bases with no gene match: 4. In germline, CDR1 is KGHSH, CDR2 LQKENI. This CDR3 contains 16 residues. In DNA, the CDR3 is TGTGCCAGCTCACCACCCGGGACAGGGGGCTGGACTGAAGCTTTCTTT. This codes for CASSPPGTGGWTEAFF.

The chain uses TRBV6-5 and TRBJ1-5, with D hard to call. CDR3 length: 14 amino acids. Trimming took 7 bases from V and 1 from J, leaving 11 bases between them. Looked up from germline, CDR1 is MNHEY and CDR2 is SVGAGI. This CDR3 reads CASTPGLSNQPQHF. The DNA of the CDR3 is TGTGCCAGCACGCCGGGTCTAAGCAATCAGCCCCAGCATTTT.

The chain employs TRBV29-1 and TRBJ2-1, with 11 positions matching TRBD2. With 3 bases clipped from V and 11 bases from J, the junction kept 9 bases outside the gene matches. This CDR3 contains 14 residues. Germline V lookup: CDR1 SQVTM, CDR2 ANQGSEA. The CDR3 reads CSVEGTSGALQQFF. The CDR3 DNA follows: TGCAGCGTTGAGGGGACTAGCGGCGCCCTCCAGCAGTTCTTC.

This clone was observed a handful of times. The chain carries TRBV4-2 and TRBJ2-3, with TRBD1 identical over 8 bases. Germline loops: CDR1 LGHNA, CDR2 YNFKEQ. This CDR3 comprises 19 residues. V lost 0 bases, J lost 0 bases, and 11 bases stayed unmatched. CDR3 nucleotides: TGTGCCAGCAGCCAAGATCTGTTGGCCGGGACAGGCAGCACAGATACGCAGTATTTT. Amino acids: CASSQDLLAGTGSTDTQYF.